Listed here are 13 T cell receptor beta chains from one sample, sequenced in a study of blood T cell repertoires in COVID-19. TCRdb's copy holds only in-frame clones and misses some; the assay was immunoSEQ multiplex PCR. The table lists over 95,000 clones, more than 65% of them singletons. Material: peripheral blood. Receptor source: a woman older than 75 with active or convalescent COVID-19.

This chain uses TRBV4-2 with TRBJ2-3; 11 bases are a match to TRBD2. Germline V gene lookup returns CDR1 LGHNA and CDR2 YNFKEQ. V shed 2 bases and J 0 bases; nucleotides not matched to a gene: 4. This CDR3 has 17 amino acids. CDR3 sequence reads: CASSQISGGGSTDTQYF. CDR3 nucleotides: TGTGCCAGCAGCCAAATTAGCGGGGGGGGTAGCACAGATACGCAGTATTTT.

The CDR3 DNA follows: TGCGCCAGCAGCTTGTTAACTGCAACTAATGAAAAACTGTTTTTT. Its translation: CASSLLTATNEKLFF. The rearrangement joins TRBV5-1 to TRBJ1-4; D gene uncertain. Looked up from germline, CDR1 is SGHRS and CDR2 is YFSETQ. V was shortened by 1 base and J by 0 bases, with 7 bases between the two germline ends. The CDR3 covers 15 residues.

This clone was counted only a few times. V and J are TRBV7-8 and TRBJ2-7; 8 bases are a match to TRBD2. The CDR3 has 16 amino acids. Germline assignment: CDR1 SGHVS and CDR2 FQNEAQ. The junction had 11 bases not matched to a gene; V was cut back by 4 bases and J by 3 bases. CDR3 sequence reads: CASSSPKLAAHYEQYF. The CDR3 nucleotides read TGTGCCAGCAGCTCTCCTAAACTAGCGGCACACTACGAGCAGTACTTC.

The CDR3, as DNA: TGTGCCAGCAGGGCTCCAGTCCGGGATGAGCAGTTCTTC. It is translated as CASRAPVRDEQFF. The J gene is TRBJ2-1, the V gene TRBV28; D is undetermined. Germline values: CDR1 MDHEN, CDR2 SYDVKM. The CDR3 loop spans 13 amino acids. Trimming stripped 6 bases from V and 8 bases from J, with 14 bases between.

The chain carries TRBV5-1 and TRBJ1-4; 8 nucleotides line up with TRBD1. The CDR3 loop spans 16 amino acids. V dropped 0 bases and J dropped 7; count of bases not matched to a gene: 8. The germline CDR1 and CDR2 sequences are SGHRS and YFSETQ. CDR3 DNA: TGCGCCAGCAGCTTGGCTACAGGGGGAGTTCTTGAAAAACTGTTTTTT. Amino acid sequence: CASSLATGGVLEKLFF. The full variable domain, with the rest looked up from reference TRBV5-1 and TRBJ1-4, is KAGVTQTPRYLIKTRGQQVTLSCSPISGHRSVSWYQQTPGQGLQFLFEYFSETQRNKGNFPGRFSGRQFSNSRSEMNVSTLELGDSALYLCASSLATGGVLEKLFFGSGTQLSVL.

This sequence joins TRBV15 and TRBJ2-1; TRBD2 matches at 9 bases. The germline CDR1 and CDR2 sequences are LNHNV and YYDKDF (reference sequence). This CDR3 spans 15 amino acids. V lost 4 bases and J lost 3; bases outside the gene matches: 4. In DNA form, the CDR3 reads TGTGCCACCAGCACCCGGACTAGCGACTACAATGAGCAGTTCTTC. Translation: CATSTRTSDYNEQFF.

V is TRBV7-2 and J is TRBJ2-2; 8 bases line up with TRBD1. This CDR3 spans 21 amino acids. V shed 0 bases, J shed 0 bases, and the junction held 15 bases outside the gene matches. The germline gives CDR1 SGHTA, CDR2 FQGNSA. CDR3 bases: TGTGCCAGCAGCTTAGCACCCCCGGGACAGGCCGTTTTCGCGAACACCGGGGAGCTGTTTTTT. Translating it yields CASSLAPPGQAVFANTGELFF.

V usage is TRBV2 and J usage is TRBJ1-2; 9 bases match TRBD1. CDR1 and CDR2 from the germline V gene are SNHLY and FYNNEI. V dropped 3 bases and J dropped 6; count of bases not matched to a gene: 2. This CDR3 has 13 residues. This chain's CDR3 is CASSDHRGHGYTF. CDR3 bases: TGTGCCAGCAGTGACCACAGGGGGCATGGCTACACCTTC.

This clone was observed a single time. This chain connects TRBV4-1 to TRBJ2-7, with D tentatively TRBD2 (5 bases). V lost 6 bases to trimming and J lost 3 bases, with 21 bases between them. Germline V gives CDR1 MGHRA, CDR2 YSYEKL. This CDR3 comprises 16 residues. CDR3 nucleotide sequence: TGCGCCAGCAGTCTGGGGTTGGGAGATCGAAACTACGAGCAGTACTTC. Translation gives CASSLGLGDRNYEQYF.

This sequence joins TRBV4-1 and TRBJ1-6; 7 bases align to TRBD1. The CDR3 sequence is 16 residues long. J lost 4 bases, V lost 2 bases, and 5 bases had no gene match. The V gene's germline CDR1 is MGHRA and CDR2 YSYEKL. The CDR3 loop reads CASSQLPGQYNSPLHF. As DNA, the CDR3 is TGCGCCAGCAGCCAATTACCGGGACAGTATAATTCACCCCTCCACTTT.

The chain links TRBV11-2 to TRBJ2-2; 9 positions agree with TRBD2. After removal of 4 bases from V and 1 base from J, the junction contained 7 bases not matched to a gene. From germline, CDR1 is SGHAT and CDR2 FQNNGV. The CDR3 consists of 17 residues. The CDR3 region has the DNA TGTGCCAGCAGCTCACATTCTAGCGGGGTGAACACCGGGGAGCTGTTTTTT. Residues: CASSSHSSGVNTGELFF.

The rearrangement uses TRBV10-3 and TRBJ2-6; D remains ambiguous. This CDR3 is 17 amino acids long. V was clipped by 0 bases and J by 0 bases, with 9 bases between them. Germline values: CDR1 ENHRY, CDR2 SYGVKD. CDR3 sequence (DNA): TGTGCCATCAGTGAGTCAGACTCTAGCTCTGGGGCCAACGTCCTGACTTTC. This codes for CAISESDSSSGANVLTF.

The chain is built from TRBV24-1 and TRBJ1-5, with D hard to call. Germline values: CDR1 KGHDR, CDR2 SFDVKD. V lost 2 bases, J lost 2 bases, and 9 bases lay in between. This CDR3 has 15 residues. CDR3 DNA: TGTGCCACCAGTGATTCCGTCGGAGGCAATCAGCCCCAGCATTTT. Translating gives CATSDSVGGNQPQHF.